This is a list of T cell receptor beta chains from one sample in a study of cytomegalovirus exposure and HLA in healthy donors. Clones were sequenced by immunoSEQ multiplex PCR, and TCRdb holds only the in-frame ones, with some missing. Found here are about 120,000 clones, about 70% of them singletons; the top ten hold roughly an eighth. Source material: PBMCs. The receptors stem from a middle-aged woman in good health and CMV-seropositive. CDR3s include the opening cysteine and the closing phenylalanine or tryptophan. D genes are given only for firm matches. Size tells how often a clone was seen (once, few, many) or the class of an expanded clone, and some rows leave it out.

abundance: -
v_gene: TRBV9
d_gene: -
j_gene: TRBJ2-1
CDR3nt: TGTGCCAGCAGCGACCTTGGGAGGACTATACAGTTCTTC
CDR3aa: CASSDLGRTIQFF

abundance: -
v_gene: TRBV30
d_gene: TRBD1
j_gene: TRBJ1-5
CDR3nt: TGTGCCTGGAGCGGACAGGGGAATCAGCCCCAGCATTTT
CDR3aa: CAWSGQGNQPQHF

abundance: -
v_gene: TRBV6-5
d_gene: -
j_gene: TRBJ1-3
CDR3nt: TGTGCCAGCAGTTACCAATGGGGCGCCTCTGGAAACACCATATATTTT
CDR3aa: CASSYQWGASGNTIYF

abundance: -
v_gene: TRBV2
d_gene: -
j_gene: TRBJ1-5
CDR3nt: TGTGCCAGCAGTGAACAACATCCAAGCAATCAGCCCCAGCATTTT
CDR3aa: CASSEQHPSNQPQHF

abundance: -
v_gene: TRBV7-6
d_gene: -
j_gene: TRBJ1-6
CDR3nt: TGTGCCAGCAGCTTAGATCGGGGGTATTCACCCCTCCACTTT
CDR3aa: CASSLDRGYSPLHF

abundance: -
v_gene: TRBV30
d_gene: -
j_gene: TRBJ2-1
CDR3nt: TGTGCCTGGAGTGTACAATCCAACGAGCAGTTCTTC
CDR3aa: CAWSVQSNEQFF

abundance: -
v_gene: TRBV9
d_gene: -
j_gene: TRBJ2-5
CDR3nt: TGTGCCAGCAGCCTGGGAGGTTTCCAAGAGACCCAGTACTTC
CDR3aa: CASSLGGFQETQYF

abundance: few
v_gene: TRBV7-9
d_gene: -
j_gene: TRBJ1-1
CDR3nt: TGTGCCAGCAGCTCCCATTATGGCGGGGGAAGGACTGAAGCTTTCTTT
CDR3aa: CASSSHYGGGRTEAFF

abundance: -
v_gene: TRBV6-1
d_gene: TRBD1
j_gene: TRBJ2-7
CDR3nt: TGTGCCGCAAGAGGGGGCGTTTACGAGCAGTACTTC
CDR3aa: CAARGGVYEQYF

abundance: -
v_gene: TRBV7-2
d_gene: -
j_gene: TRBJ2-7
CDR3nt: TGTGCCAGCAGCTTAGATTATAGAGAGGGGCAGTACTTC
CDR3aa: CASSLDYREGQYF

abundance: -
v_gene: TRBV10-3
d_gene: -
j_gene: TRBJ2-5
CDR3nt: TGTGCCATCAGTGAGTCGAATAGTCCATCTCGGGAAGAGACCCAGTACTTC
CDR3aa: CAISESNSPSREETQYF

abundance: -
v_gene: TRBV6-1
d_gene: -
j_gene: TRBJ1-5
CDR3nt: TGTGCCAGCAGTGAATTCGGGGGGAGCAATCAGCCCCAGCATTTT
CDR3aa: CASSEFGGSNQPQHF